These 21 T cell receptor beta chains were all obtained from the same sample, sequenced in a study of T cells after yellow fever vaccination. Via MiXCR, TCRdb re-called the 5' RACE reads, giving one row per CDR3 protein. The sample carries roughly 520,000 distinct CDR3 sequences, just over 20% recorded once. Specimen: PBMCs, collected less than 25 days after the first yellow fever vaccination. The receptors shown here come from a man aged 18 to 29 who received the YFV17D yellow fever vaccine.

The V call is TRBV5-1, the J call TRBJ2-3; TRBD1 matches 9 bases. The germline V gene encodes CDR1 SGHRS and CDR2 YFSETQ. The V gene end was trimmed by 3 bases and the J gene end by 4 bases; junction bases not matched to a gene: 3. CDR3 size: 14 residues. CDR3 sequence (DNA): TGCGCCAGCAGCTGGGGGACAGGGCCAGATACGCAGTATTTT. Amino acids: CASSWGTGPDTQYF. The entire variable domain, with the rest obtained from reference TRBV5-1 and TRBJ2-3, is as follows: KAGVTQTPRYLIKTRGQQVTLSCSPISGHRSVSWYQQTPGQGLQFLFEYFSETQRNKGNFPGRFSGRQFSNSRSEMNVSTLELGDSALYLCASSWGTGPDTQYFGPGTRLTVL.

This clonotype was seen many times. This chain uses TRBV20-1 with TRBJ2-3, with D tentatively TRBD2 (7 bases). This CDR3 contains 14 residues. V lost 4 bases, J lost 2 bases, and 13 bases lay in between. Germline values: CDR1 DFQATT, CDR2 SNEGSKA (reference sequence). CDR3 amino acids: CSATRGGFTDTQYF. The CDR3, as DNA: TGCAGTGCTACGAGGGGGGGTTTCACAGATACGCAGTATTTT.

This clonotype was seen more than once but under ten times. The CDR3 nucleotides are TGCGCCAGCAGCCTAGGGGCCCAGAATGAAAAACTGTTTTTT. Amino acids: CASSLGAQNEKLFF. The V call is TRBV4-3, the J call TRBJ1-4, with D perhaps TRBD1 (5 bases). CDR1 LGHNA and CDR2 YSLEER come from the germline V gene. With 4 bases removed from V and 5 bases from J, the gap between germline ends came to 11 bases. CDR3 length equals 14 residues.

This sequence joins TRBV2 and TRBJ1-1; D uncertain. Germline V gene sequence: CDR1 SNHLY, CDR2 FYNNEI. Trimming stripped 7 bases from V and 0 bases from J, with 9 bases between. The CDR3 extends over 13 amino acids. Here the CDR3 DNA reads TGTGCCAGCACTATGGTCCTGAACACTGAAGCTTTCTTT. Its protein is CASTMVLNTEAFF.

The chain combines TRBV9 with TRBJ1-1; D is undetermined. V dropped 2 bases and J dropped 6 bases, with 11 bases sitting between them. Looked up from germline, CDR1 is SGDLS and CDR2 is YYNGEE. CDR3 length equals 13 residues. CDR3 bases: TGTGCCAGCAGCGTCCGTTACAGCTCTGAAGCTTTCTTT. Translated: CASSVRYSSEAFF.

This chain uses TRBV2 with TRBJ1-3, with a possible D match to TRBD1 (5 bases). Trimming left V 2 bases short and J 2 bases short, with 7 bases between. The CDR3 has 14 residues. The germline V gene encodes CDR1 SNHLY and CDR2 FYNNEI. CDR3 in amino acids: CASSELGAGNTIYF. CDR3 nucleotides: TGTGCCAGCAGTGAATTGGGGGCTGGAAACACCATATATTTT.

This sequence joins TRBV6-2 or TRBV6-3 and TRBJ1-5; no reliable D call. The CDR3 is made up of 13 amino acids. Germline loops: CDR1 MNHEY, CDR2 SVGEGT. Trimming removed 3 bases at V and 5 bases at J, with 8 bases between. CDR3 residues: CASSYTDHQPQHF. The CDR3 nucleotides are TGTGCCAGCAGTTATACAGACCATCAGCCCCAGCATTTT.

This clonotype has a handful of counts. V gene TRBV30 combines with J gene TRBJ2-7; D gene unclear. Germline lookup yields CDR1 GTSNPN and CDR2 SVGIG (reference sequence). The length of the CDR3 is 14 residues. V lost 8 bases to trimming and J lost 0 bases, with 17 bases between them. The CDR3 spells CAPGRPTLSYEQYF. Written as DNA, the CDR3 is TGTGCCCCCGGACGACCAACTCTCTCCTACGAGCAGTACTTC.

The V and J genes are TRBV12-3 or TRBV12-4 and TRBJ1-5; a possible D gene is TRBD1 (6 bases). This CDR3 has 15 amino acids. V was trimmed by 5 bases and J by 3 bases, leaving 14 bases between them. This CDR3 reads CASSPSRDTNQPQHF. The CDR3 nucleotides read TGTGCCAGCAGTCCTTCCCGGGACACCAATCAGCCCCAGCATTTT.

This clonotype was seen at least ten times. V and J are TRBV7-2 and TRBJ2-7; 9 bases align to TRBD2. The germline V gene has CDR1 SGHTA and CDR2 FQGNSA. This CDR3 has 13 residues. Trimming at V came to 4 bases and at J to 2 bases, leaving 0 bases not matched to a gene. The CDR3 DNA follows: TGTGCCAGCAGCTGGACTAGCGCCTACGAGCAGTACGTC. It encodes CASSWTSAYEQYV.

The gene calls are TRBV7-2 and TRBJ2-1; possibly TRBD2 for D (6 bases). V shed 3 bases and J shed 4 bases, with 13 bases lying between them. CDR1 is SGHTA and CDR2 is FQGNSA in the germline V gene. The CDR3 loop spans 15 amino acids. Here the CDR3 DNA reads TGTGCCAGCAGCTTGGAGCCGGGGGAGTACAATGAGCAGTTCTTC. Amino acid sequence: CASSLEPGEYNEQFF.

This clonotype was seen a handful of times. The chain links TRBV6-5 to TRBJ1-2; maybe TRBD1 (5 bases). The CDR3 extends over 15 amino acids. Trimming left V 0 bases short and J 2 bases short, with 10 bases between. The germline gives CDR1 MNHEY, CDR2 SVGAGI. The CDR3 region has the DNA TGTGCCAGCAGTTACTCGTCCGGGGGAAACTATGGCTACACCTTC. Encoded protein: CASSYSSGGNYGYTF.

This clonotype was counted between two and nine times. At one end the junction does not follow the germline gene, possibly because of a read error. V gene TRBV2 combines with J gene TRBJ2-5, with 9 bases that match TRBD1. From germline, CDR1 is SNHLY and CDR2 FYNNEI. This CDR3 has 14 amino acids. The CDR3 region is CASNEQGADGTQYF. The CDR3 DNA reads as TGTGCCAGCAATGAACAGGGGGCCGATGGGACCCAGTACTTC.

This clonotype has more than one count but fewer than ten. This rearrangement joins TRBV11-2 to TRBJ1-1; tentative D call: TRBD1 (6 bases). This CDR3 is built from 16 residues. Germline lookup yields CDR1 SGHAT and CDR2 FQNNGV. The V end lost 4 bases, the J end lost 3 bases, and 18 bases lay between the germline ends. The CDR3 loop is CASSSRGSRGDTEAFF. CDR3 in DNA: TGTGCCAGCAGCTCCCGGGGGAGCAGGGGTGACACTGAAGCTTTCTTT. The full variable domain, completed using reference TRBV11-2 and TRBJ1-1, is EAGVAQSPRYKIIEKRQSVAFWCNPISGHATLYWYQQILGQGPKLLIQFQNNGVVDDSQLPKDRFSAERLKGVDSTLKIQPAKLEDSAVYLCASSSRGSRGDTEAFFGQGTRLTVV.

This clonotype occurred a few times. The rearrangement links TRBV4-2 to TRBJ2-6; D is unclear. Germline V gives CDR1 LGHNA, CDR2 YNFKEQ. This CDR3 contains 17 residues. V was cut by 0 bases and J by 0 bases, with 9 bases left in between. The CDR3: CASSQDWANSGANVLTF. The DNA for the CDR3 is TGTGCCAGCAGCCAAGATTGGGCCAACTCTGGGGCCAACGTCCTGACTTTC.

DNA for the CDR3: TGTGCCAGCCGTGGGGTGAGGACAGATACGCAGTATTTT. The encoded protein is CASRGVRTDTQYF. The chain employs TRBV4-2 and TRBJ2-3; D is unclear. Trimming removed 8 bases at V and 3 bases at J, with 12 bases between. The length of the CDR3 is 13 residues. The V gene's germline CDR1 is LGHNA and CDR2 YNFKEQ.

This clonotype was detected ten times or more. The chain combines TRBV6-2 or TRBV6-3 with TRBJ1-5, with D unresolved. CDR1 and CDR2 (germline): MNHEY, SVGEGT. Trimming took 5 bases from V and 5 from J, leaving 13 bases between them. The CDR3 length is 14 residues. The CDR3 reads CASSEASGYQPQHF. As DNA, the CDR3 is TGTGCCAGCAGTGAGGCCTCCGGGTATCAGCCCCAGCATTTT.

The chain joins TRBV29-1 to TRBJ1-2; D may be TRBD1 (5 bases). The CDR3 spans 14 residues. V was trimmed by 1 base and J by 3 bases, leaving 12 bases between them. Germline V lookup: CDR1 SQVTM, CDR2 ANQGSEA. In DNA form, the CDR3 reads TGCAGCGTTGAAGCCCTGGGACCGGACTATGGCTACACCTTC. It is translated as CSVEALGPDYGYTF.

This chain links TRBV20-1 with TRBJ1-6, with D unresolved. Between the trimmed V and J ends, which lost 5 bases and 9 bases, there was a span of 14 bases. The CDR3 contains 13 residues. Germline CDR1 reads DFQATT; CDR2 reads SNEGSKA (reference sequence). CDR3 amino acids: CSAVGMTGSPLHF. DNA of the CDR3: TGCAGTGCTGTGGGAATGACGGGTTCACCCCTCCACTTT.

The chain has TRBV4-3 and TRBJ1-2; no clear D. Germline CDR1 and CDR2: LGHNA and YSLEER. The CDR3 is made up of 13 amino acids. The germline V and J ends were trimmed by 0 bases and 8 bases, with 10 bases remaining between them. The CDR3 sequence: CASSQDTSGGYTF. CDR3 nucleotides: TGCGCCAGCAGCCAAGACACGTCCGGCGGCTACACCTTC.

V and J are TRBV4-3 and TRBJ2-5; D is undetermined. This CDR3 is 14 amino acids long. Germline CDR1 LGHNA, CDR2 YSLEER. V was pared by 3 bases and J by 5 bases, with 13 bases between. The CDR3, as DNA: TGCGCCAGCAGCCAGCTGTTGGGGTCGGAGACCCAGTACTTC. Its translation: CASSQLLGSETQYF.